Described below is a single T cell receptor (beta chain) sequence and its context. In the original processing: Amplifying reference gene primers gave estimates of nucleated cell counts. Here immunoSEQ multiplex PCR was the method, and the copy in TCRdb shows in-frame clones only, minus some. That table furnishes V, J and clone size, whereas the DNA furnished D and trimming. The table includes 200,000 to 250,000 clones, around four fifths detected once. The sample originates from a study of blood T cell repertoires in COVID-19. Study summary: Donors in the United States, Italy and Spain gave samples during acute or convalescent COVID-19. PBMCs, B-cell-depleted T cells, or T cells were the source of the cDNA or gDNA that made up the material.

With 5 bases removed from V and 6 bases from J, the gap between germline ends came to 11 bases. CDR1 is SGHTA and CDR2 is FQGTGA in the germline V gene. This CDR3 is 13 amino acids long. Sequences were obtained from peripheral blood. This receptor was obtained from a woman aged 70-85 years with active or convalescent COVID-19. This chain links TRBV7-3 with TRBJ2-1; possibly TRBD2 for D (6 bases). The CDR3 region has the DNA TGTGCCAGCAGCCTAGGGACTTCCAATGAGCAGTTCTTC. Protein sequence: CASSLGTSNEQFF. Variable domain in full (rest from reference TRBV7-3 and TRBJ2-1): GAGVSQTPSNKVTEKGKYVELRCDPISGHTALYWYRQSLGQGPEFLIYFQGTGAADDSGLPNDRFFAVRPEGSVSTLKIQRTERGDSAVYLCASSLGTSNEQFFGPGTRLTVL.